Below, 4 T cell receptor beta chains from the same sample are listed, as sequenced in a study of cytomegalovirus exposure and HLA in healthy donors. Primers included in the PCR were 60 Vbeta and 13 Jbeta primers. Data came from immunoSEQ multiplex PCR; TCRdb stores just in-frame clones and leaves some out. The sample lists some 140,000 clones; around three quarters were seen once. Sequencing was carried out using PBMCs. The source is a woman aged 35 to 49 in good health and CMV-seronegative.

This chain connects TRBV10-2 to TRBJ2-7; 8 bases agree with TRBD2. Looked up from germline, CDR1 is WSHSY and CDR2 is SAAADI. The V and J ends lost 6 bases and 3 bases, in that order; junction bases with no gene match: 4. The CDR3 runs to 13 residues. The CDR3 DNA sequence: TGCGCCAGCAGAAATAGCGGGGTCTACGAGCAGTACTTC. This codes for CASRNSGVYEQYF.

The V gene is TRBV5-6, the J gene TRBJ2-3; 7 positions agree with TRBD1. This CDR3 contains 16 residues. CDR1 SGHDT and CDR2 YYEEEE come from the germline V gene. Trimming at V came to 4 bases and at J to 2 bases, leaving 10 bases not matched to a gene. CDR3 DNA sequence: TGTGCCAGCAGCAGCGCCGGGGACAGCTACACAGATACGCAGTATTTT. It yields the protein CASSSAGDSYTDTQYF.

V and J are TRBV28 and TRBJ1-2; no reliable D call. Germline CDR1 reads MDHEN; CDR2 reads SYDVKM. V lost 8 bases to trimming and J lost 8 bases, with 27 bases between them. The CDR3 is 16 residues long. The DNA for the CDR3 is TGTGCCAGCCGCCTGTATCTAGGCCCCCCTAGGGAGGGCTACACCTTC. Protein sequence: CASRLYLGPPREGYTF.

V gene TRBV5-1 combines with J gene TRBJ2-7; D ambiguous. Deletions cut 0 bases from V and 9 bases from J, with 16 bases between. CDR1 is SGHRS, CDR2 YFSETQ, per germline. This CDR3 has 14 residues. CDR3: CASSLGGSSQGQYF. DNA of the CDR3: TGCGCCAGCAGCTTGGGCGGATCCTCCCAAGGGCAGTACTTC.